Listed below are T cell receptor beta chains from one sample, sequenced in a study of OX40 agonist ivuxolimab in advanced cancers. Repertoires were generated with immunoSEQ multiplex PCR, while TCRdb's copy carries only in-frame clones and drops some. This table has 50,000 to 65,000 clones, about nine tenths appearing once. The sample was CD4+ or CD8+ T cells sorted from blood, taken in a trial of the OX40 agonist ivuxolimab. The receptors stem from an adult with an advanced solid tumor such as melanoma, head and neck, liver or kidney cancer. Both conserved end residues are part of each CDR3. D genes are given only for firm matches. Only part of the rows carry a size: once, few, many, or a class if the clone is expanded.

j_call,v_call,d_call,clone_size,cdr3_nt,cdr3_aa
TRBJ1-2,TRBV28,-,few,TGTGCCAGCAGTTTATTAGGGGGGGTCACTAACTATGGCTACACCTTC,CASSLLGGVTNYGYTF
TRBJ2-2,TRBV5-1,TRBD2,-,TGCGCCAGCAGCTTGAACGGGAGGGACACCGGGGAGCTGTTTTTT,CASSLNGRDTGELFF
TRBJ1-2,TRBV19,-,-,TGTGCCAGTACCCCGACAGGAGGAGGCTACACCTTC,CASTPTGGGYTF
TRBJ2-6,TRBV2,-,-,TGTGCCAGCAGTGAAGCGCTGAGATCTGGGGCCAACGTCCTGACTTTC,CASSEALRSGANVLTF
TRBJ2-5,TRBV28,-,-,TGTGCCAGCAGACGTATCTTGCGTTACCAAGAGACCCAGTACTTC,CASRRILRYQETQYF
TRBJ1-5,TRBV28,-,once,TGTGCCAGCAGTCACCCAGGGTGGGATCAGCCCCAGCATTTT,CASSHPGWDQPQHF
TRBJ2-2,TRBV15,-,-,TGTGCCACCAGCAGAGATAGGGGAGTGAACACCGGGGAGCTGTTTTTT,CATSRDRGVNTGELFF
TRBJ2-2,TRBV6-1,-,-,TGTGCCAGCAATAGCCCCTTCCTCACCGGGGAGCTGTTTTTT,CASNSPFLTGELFF
TRBJ1-5,TRBV27,-,once,TGTGCCAGCAGTTTATCAGGGGCAGGCAATCAGCCCCAGCATTTT,CASSLSGAGNQPQHF
TRBJ1-5,TRBV5-1,TRBD1,once,TGCGCCAGCAGCTTGGAGGGACAGGGGTACCAGCCCCAGCATTTT,CASSLEGQGYQPQHF
TRBJ2-7,TRBV6-6,-,-,TGTGCCAGCAGCTTAGTAGGGGAGCAGTACTTC,CASSLVGEQYF
TRBJ1-1,TRBV5-1,TRBD1,-,TGCGCCAGCAGCCAGGACAGGTTTTTGAACACTGAAGCTTTCTTT,CASSQDRFLNTEAFF
TRBJ2-7,TRBV5-4,-,few,TGTGCCAGCAGCTTGCATCGGGTCGCCGAGCAGTACTTC,CASSLHRVAEQYF
TRBJ1-1,TRBV5-1,TRBD1,-,TGCGCCAGCAGCGGCAACCCAGGGGGCGGCACTGAAGCTTTCTTT,CASSGNPGGGTEAFF
TRBJ2-7,TRBV18,TRBD1,-,TGTGCCAGCTCACCACCGGGACAGGGGGCGCGAGAGCAGTACTTC,CASSPPGQGAREQYF
TRBJ1-1,TRBV9,TRBD1,-,TGTGCCAGCAGCGTCGGGACAGGGCTCGCTGAAGCTTTCTTT,CASSVGTGLAEAFF
TRBJ2-1,TRBV13,TRBD2,-,TGTGCCAGCAGCTTACCAGCGGGAGGCTTCCATGAGCAGTTCTTC,CASSLPAGGFHEQFF
TRBJ1-4,TRBV15,TRBD1,-,TGTGCCACCAGCCGGGGTAGGGGACAGCTTAATGAAAAACTGTTTTTT,CATSRGRGQLNEKLFF
TRBJ1-3,TRBV6-5,-,-,TGTGCCAGCGGCTCGCCCGGAAGCAGGCTCATATATTTT,CASGSPGSRLIYF
TRBJ2-3,TRBV19,-,few,TGTGCCAGTAGTGACGGTTACCCCACAGATACGCAGTATTTT,CASSDGYPTDTQYF
TRBJ2-5,TRBV14,-,-,TGTGCCAGCAGCCAAGATGTGGACACAGAGACCCAGTACTTC,CASSQDVDTETQYF
TRBJ2-1,TRBV5-4,-,-,TGTGCCAGCAGCTTGGGGGCAAGCTCCTACAATGAGCAGTTCTTC,CASSLGASSYNEQFF
TRBJ2-5,TRBV5-1,TRBD1,-,TGCGCCAGCAGCTTGGCGGGACAGGGTAGGGAGACCCAGTACTTC,CASSLAGQGRETQYF
TRBJ2-2,TRBV5-4,-,few,TGTGCCAGCAGCGCTAGCAGGGCCACCGGGGAGCTGTTTTTT,CASSASRATGELFF
TRBJ1-1,TRBV4-1,-,-,TGCGCCAGCAGCCAAGTGGGGGGTGAGACTGAAGCTTTCTTT,CASSQVGGETEAFF
TRBJ2-3,TRBV9,-,-,TGTGCCAGCAGCGTAGTGGGCACAGATACGCAGTATTTT,CASSVVGTDTQYF
TRBJ1-3,TRBV28,-,-,TGTGCCAGCAGACGATACAGTGGCTCTGGAAACACCATATATTTT,CASRRYSGSGNTIYF